A single sample is the source of the 16 T cell receptor beta chains below, sequenced in a study of T cells in localized non-small cell lung cancer. The data were produced by immunoSEQ multiplex PCR, yet TCRdb's version contains in-frame clones alone and is incomplete. The table lists over 25,000 clones, 87% of them singletons, with 6.8% in the top ten. Source: peripheral blood, taken before any cancer treatment. The source is a male donor older than 55 with stage I lung adenocarcinoma.

J is TRBJ2-1 and V is TRBV7-7, with 14 bases that match TRBD2. J gave up 7 bases and V 3 bases, and 2 bases lay outside the gene matches. Per germline, CDR1 SSHAT and CDR2 FNYEAQ (reference sequence). The CDR3 consists of 15 residues. The CDR3, as DNA: TGTGCCAGCAGCTTGACTAGCGGGGGGGCGAATGAGCAGTTCTTC. Residues: CASSLTSGGANEQFF.

The chain carries TRBV30 and TRBJ1-5; TRBD1 might be the D (6 bases). Between the trimmed V and J ends, which lost 5 bases and 10 bases, there was a span of 15 bases. Per germline, CDR1 GTSNPN and CDR2 SVGIG (reference sequence). This CDR3 is 12 amino acids long. CDR3 nucleotides: TGTGCCTGGGGACAGTCCCGAGGACCCCAGCATTTT. Its translation is CAWGQSRGPQHF.

CDR3 region: CASRDGQGTSSGYTF. CDR3 DNA sequence: TGTGCCAGCAGGGACGGACAGGGCACGAGTAGTGGCTACACCTTC. V and J are TRBV28 and TRBJ1-2, with 8 bases lining up with TRBD1. CDR3 size: 15 residues. The V gene's germline CDR1 is MDHEN and CDR2 SYDVKM. V was clipped by 6 bases and J by 7 bases; unmatched bases: 13.

The chain combines TRBV4-3 with TRBJ2-3; D unresolved. The germline gives CDR1 LGHNA, CDR2 YSLEER. This CDR3 has 16 residues. V dropped 1 base and J dropped 6 bases, with 17 bases sitting between them. The CDR3: CASSQGSGGVMDTQYF. The CDR3, as DNA: TGCGCCAGCAGCCAAGGATCAGGTGGGGTAATGGATACGCAGTATTTT.

This chain uses TRBV19 with TRBJ2-3; D remains unclear. Germline V CDR1 and CDR2: LNHDA, SQIVND (reference sequence). This CDR3 has 12 amino acids. Between the trimmed V and J ends, which lost 7 bases and 2 bases, there was a span of 7 bases. The CDR3 nucleotides are TGTGCCAGTACCGGAGTCACAGATACGCAGTATTTT. It specifies CASTGVTDTQYF.

This rearrangement joins TRBV10-1 to TRBJ2-3; 7 nucleotides line up with TRBD1. CDR3 length: 13 residues. Germline V CDR1 and CDR2: WNHNN, SYGVQD (reference sequence). J was trimmed by 7 bases and V by 3 bases; bases with no gene match: 4. The CDR3 nucleotides are TGCGCCAGCAGTGACTACAGGGGAAATACGCAGTATTTT. Translated: CASSDYRGNTQYF.

The chain combines TRBV7-3 with TRBJ2-1; possibly TRBD1 or TRBD2 for D (6 bases each). The germline V and J ends were trimmed by 5 bases and 15 bases, with 20 bases remaining between them. The germline CDR1 and CDR2 sequences are SGHTA and FQGTGA. This CDR3 is built from 13 residues. Written as DNA, the CDR3 is TGTGCCAGCAGCCAGGATGGGGGGCAGAGGGCGTTCTTC. Translating it yields CASSQDGGQRAFF.

This clone is a singleton in its sample. V is TRBV28 and J is TRBJ2-7; the D call may be TRBD1 or TRBD2 (6 bases each). V was cut by 10 bases and J by 4 bases, with 14 bases left in between. Germline values: CDR1 MDHEN, CDR2 SYDVKM. The CDR3 has 12 residues. The CDR3 is CAIRGRSYEQYF. The CDR3 DNA reads as TGTGCCATCCGGGGGCGAAGTTACGAGCAGTACTTC.

The chain recombines TRBV30 with TRBJ1-5; D not resolved. Germline CDR1 is GTSNPN and CDR2 is SVGIG (reference sequence). V dropped 3 bases and J dropped 0 bases, with 15 bases sitting between them. The CDR3 runs 16 residues. The CDR3 DNA reads TGTGCCTGGAGCCTTTCATCTGGGTTTAGCAATCAGCCCCAGCATTTT. Translation gives CAWSLSSGFSNQPQHF.

The chain joins TRBV29-1 to TRBJ2-5; TRBD1 might be the D (6 bases). Germline CDR1 is SQVTM and CDR2 is ANQGSEA. Trimming took off 4 bases at V and 2 bases at J, with 11 bases between the two ends. CDR3 length equals 13 residues. The CDR3 sequence is CSVAVGAQETQYF. CDR3 coding DNA: TGCAGCGTTGCTGTGGGGGCTCAAGAGACCCAGTACTTC.

The CDR3 region has the DNA TGTGCCAGCAGCTTGTGGGGTGCCGGGGCCAACGTCCTGACTTTC. This codes for CASSLWGAGANVLTF. The rearrangement links TRBV5-8 to TRBJ2-6; D ambiguous. This CDR3 comprises 15 residues. Deletions cut 1 base from V and 4 bases from J, with 9 bases between. Germline V gene lookup returns CDR1 SGHTS and CDR2 YDEGEE.

This chain uses TRBV7-6 with TRBJ1-5; D is uncertain. The V end lost 2 bases, the J end lost 4 bases, and 6 bases lay between the germline ends. The CDR3 extends over 13 amino acids. From germline, CDR1 is SGHVS and CDR2 FNYEAQ. In DNA, the CDR3 is TGTGCCAGCAGCTTAACGAATAATCAGCCCCAGCATTTT. It codes for CASSLTNNQPQHF. Full variable domain (remainder filled in from reference TRBV7-6 and TRBJ1-5): GAGVSQSPRYKVTKRGQDVALRCDPISGHVSLYWYRQALGQGPEFLTYFNYEAQQDKSGLPNDRFSAERPEGSISTLTIQRTEQRDSAMYRCASSLTNNQPQHFGDGTRLSIL.

The J gene is TRBJ1-1, the V gene TRBV6-4; tentatively, D is TRBD1 (6 bases). CDR1 is MRHNA and CDR2 is SNTAGT in the germline V gene. This CDR3 region has 13 residues. V was shortened by 8 bases and J by 3 bases, with 13 bases between the two germline ends. The chain's CDR3 is CASSGEWDTEAFF. CDR3 bases: TGTGCCAGCTCAGGGGAGTGGGACACTGAAGCTTTCTTT.

The CDR3 is CASRASYEQYF. Here the CDR3 DNA reads TGTGCCAGTAGAGCCTCCTACGAGCAGTACTTC. This chain connects TRBV19 to TRBJ2-7; no clear D gene. Between the trimmed V and J ends, which lost 6 bases and 0 bases, there was a span of 3 bases. The CDR3 length is 11 residues. Germline lookup yields CDR1 LNHDA and CDR2 SQIVND (reference sequence).

V is TRBV11-2 and J is TRBJ1-1, with D perhaps matching TRBD1 (5 bases). Per germline, CDR1 SGHAT and CDR2 FQNNGV. This CDR3 comprises 15 residues. V was cut by 2 bases and J by 4 bases, with 14 bases left in between. The DNA of the CDR3 is TGTGCCAGCAGCTTAAGGGGCCTCGGCGGCACTGAAGCTTTCTTT. Translating gives CASSLRGLGGTEAFF.

The chain recombines TRBV19 with TRBJ1-5; D unresolved. This CDR3 comprises 14 residues. The germline CDR1 and CDR2 sequences are LNHDA and SQIVND (reference sequence). Deletions cut 3 bases from V and 2 bases from J, with 8 bases between. CDR3 coding DNA: TGTGCCAGTAGTATGCTTGGGGGCAATCAGCCCCAGCATTTT. Protein: CASSMLGGNQPQHF.